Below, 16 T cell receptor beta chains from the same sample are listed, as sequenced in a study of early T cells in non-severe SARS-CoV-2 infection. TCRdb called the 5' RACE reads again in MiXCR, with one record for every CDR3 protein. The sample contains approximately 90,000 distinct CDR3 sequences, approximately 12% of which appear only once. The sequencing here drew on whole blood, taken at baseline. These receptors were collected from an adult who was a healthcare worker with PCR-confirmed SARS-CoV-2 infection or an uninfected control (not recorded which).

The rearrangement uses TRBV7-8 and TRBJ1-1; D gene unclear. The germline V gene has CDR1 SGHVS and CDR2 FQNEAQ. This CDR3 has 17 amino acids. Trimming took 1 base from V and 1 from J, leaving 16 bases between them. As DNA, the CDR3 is TGTGCCAGCAGCTTAGTTAGGGCAAATCGTCGGAACACTGAAGCTTTCTTT. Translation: CASSLVRANRRNTEAFF.

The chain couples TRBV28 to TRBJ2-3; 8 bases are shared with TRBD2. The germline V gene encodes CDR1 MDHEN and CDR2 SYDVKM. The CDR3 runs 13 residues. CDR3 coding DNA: TGTGCGACGGGGGGGCGAGTAACAGATACGCAGTATTTT. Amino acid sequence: CATGGRVTDTQYF. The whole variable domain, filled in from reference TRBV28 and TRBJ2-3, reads DVKVTQSSRYLVKRTGEKVFLECVQDMDHENMFWYRQDPGLGLRLIYFSYDVKMKEKGDIPEGYSVSREKKERFSLILESASTNQTSMYLCATGGRVTDTQYFGPGTRLTVL.

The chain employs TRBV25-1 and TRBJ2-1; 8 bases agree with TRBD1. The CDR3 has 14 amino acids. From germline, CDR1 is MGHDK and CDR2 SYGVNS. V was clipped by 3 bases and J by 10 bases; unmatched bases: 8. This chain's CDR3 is CASSDRGPRGEQFF. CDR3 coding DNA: TGTGCCAGCAGTGACAGGGGGCCCCGTGGAGAGCAGTTCTTC.

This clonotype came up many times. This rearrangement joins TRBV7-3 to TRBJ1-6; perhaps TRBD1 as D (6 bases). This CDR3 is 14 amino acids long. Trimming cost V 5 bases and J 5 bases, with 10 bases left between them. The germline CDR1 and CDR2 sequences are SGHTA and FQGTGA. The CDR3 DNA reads TGTGCCAGCAGCGCCTACAGGGATAATTCACCCCTCCACTTT. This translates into CASSAYRDNSPLHF.

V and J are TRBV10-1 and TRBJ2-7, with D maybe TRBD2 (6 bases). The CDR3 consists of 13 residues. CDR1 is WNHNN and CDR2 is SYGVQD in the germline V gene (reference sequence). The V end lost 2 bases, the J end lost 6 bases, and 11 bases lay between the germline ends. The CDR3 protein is CASSEEGLPEQYF. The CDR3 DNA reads TGCGCCAGCAGTGAGGAAGGACTACCCGAGCAGTACTTC.

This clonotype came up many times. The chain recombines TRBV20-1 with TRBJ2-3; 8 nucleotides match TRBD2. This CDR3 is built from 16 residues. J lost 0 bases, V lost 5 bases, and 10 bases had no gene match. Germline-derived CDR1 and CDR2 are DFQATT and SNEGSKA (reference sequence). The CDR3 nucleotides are TGCAGTGCTTTCCCCGCCAGCGGGAGCAGCACAGATACGCAGTATTTT. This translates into CSAFPASGSSTDTQYF.

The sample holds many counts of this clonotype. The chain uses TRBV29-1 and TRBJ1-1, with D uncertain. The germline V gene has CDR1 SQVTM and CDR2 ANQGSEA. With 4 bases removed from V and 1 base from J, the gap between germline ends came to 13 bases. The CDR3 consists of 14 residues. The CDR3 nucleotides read TGCAGCGTTGGTTGGCTTGGAGGGAACACTGAAGCTTTCTTT. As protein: CSVGWLGGNTEAFF.

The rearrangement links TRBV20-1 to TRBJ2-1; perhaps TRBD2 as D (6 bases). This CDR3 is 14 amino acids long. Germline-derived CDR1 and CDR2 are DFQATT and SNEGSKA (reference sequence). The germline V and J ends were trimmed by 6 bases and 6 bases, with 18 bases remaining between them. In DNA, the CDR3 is TGCAGTGCCTATGGGATCGGGGGAGCCAATGAGCAGTTCTTC. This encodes CSAYGIGGANEQFF.

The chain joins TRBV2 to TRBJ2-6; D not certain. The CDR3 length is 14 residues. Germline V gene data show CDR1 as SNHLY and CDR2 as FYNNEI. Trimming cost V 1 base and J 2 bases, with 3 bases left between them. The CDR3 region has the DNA TGTGCCAGCAGTGAAGGGGCTGGGGCCAACGTCCTGACTTTC. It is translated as CASSEGAGANVLTF.

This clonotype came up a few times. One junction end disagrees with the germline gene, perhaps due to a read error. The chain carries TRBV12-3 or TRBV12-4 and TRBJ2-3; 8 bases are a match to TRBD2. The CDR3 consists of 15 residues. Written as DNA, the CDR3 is TGTGCCAGCAGGTTAGCGGGATCTAGCACAGATACGCAGTATTTT. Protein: CASRLAGSSTDTQYF.

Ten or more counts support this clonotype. For the CDR3, the DNA is TGTGCCAGCAGTTACTCGAACATTCTAGGGACAGGGGTTGGCGAGCAGTACTTC. Translated: CASSYSNILGTGVGEQYF. The V and J genes are TRBV6-2 or TRBV6-3 and TRBJ2-7; the match to TRBD1 covers 10 bases. Germline CDR1 MNHEY, CDR2 SVGEGT. The CDR3 has 18 residues. V gave up 0 bases and J gave up 6 bases; unmatched junction bases: 14.

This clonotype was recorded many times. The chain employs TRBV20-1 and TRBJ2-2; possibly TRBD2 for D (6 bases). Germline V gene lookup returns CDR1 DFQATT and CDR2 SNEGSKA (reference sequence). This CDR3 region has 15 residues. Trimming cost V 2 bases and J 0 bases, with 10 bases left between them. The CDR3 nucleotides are TGCAGTGCTAGAACTAGCCCGGCGAACACCGGGGAGCTGTTTTTT. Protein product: CSARTSPANTGELFF.

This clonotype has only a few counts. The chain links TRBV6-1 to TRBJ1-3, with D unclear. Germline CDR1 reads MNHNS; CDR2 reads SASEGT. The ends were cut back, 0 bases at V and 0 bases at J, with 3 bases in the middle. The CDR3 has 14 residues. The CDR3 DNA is TGTGCCAGCAGTGAAGCGCGCTCTGGAAACACCATATATTTT. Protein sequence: CASSEARSGNTIYF.

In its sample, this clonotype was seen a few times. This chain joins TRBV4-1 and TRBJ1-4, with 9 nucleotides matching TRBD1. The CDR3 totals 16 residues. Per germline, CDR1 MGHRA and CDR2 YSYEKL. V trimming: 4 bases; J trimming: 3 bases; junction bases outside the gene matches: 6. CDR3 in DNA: TGCGCCAGCAGCCGCGGGACAGGGCCTCCTAATGAAAAACTGTTTTTT. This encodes CASSRGTGPPNEKLFF.

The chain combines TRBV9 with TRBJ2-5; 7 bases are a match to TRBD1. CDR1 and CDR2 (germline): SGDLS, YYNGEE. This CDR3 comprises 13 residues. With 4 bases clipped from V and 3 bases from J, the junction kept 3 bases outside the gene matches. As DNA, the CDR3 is TGTGCCAGCAGCTACAGGGGCGAAGAGACCCAGTACTTC. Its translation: CASSYRGEETQYF.

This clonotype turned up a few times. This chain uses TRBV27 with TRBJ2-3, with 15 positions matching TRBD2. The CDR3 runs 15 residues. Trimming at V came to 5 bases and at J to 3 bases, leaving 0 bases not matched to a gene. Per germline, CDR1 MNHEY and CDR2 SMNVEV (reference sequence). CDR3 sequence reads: CASSGTSGRTDTQYF. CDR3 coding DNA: TGTGCCAGCAGTGGGACTAGCGGGAGGACAGATACGCAGTATTTT.